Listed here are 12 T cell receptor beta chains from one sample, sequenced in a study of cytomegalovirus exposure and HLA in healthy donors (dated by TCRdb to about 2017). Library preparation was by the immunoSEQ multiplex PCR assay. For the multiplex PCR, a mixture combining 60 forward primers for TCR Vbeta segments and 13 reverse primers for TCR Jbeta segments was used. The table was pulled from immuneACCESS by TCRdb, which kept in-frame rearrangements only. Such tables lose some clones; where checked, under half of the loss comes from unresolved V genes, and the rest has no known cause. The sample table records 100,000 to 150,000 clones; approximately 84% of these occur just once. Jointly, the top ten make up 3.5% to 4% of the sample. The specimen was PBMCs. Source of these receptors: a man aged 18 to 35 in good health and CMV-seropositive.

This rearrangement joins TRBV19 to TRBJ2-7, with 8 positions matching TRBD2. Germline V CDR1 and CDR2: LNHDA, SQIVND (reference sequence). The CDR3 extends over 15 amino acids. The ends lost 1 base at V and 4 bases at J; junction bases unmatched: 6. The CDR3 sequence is CASSIGSGGPYEQYF. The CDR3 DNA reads TGTGCCAGTAGTATAGGGAGCGGGGGCCCTTACGAGCAGTACTTC.

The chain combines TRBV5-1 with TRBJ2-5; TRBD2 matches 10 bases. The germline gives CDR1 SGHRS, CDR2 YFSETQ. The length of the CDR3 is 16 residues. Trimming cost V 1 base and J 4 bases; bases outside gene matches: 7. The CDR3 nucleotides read TGCGCCAGCAGCTTGAGGGCTAGCGGGGGTCCAGAGACCCAGTACTTC. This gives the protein CASSLRASGGPETQYF. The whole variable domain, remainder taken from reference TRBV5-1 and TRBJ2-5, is KAGVTQTPRYLIKTRGQQVTLSCSPISGHRSVSWYQQTPGQGLQFLFEYFSETQRNKGNFPGRFSGRQFSNSRSEMNVSTLELGDSALYLCASSLRASGGPETQYFGPGTRLLVL.

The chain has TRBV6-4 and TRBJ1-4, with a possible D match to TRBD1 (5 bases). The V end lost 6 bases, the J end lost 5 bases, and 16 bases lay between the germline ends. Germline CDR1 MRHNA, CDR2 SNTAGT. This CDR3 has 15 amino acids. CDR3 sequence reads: CASRARGEGNEKLFF. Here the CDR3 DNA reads TGTGCCAGCAGGGCCCGGGGGGAGGGGAATGAAAAACTGTTTTTT.

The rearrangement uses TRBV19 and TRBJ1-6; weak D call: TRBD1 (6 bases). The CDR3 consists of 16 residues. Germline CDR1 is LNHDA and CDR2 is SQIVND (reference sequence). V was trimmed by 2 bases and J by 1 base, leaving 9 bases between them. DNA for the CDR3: TGTGCCAGTAGTATACAGGGGAAGTCCTATAATTCACCCCTCCACTTT. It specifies CASSIQGKSYNSPLHF.

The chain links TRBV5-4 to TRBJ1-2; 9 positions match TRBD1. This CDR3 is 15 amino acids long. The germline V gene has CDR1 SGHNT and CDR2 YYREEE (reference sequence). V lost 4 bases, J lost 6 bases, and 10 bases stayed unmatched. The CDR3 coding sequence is TGTGCCAGCAGCGACTTGGGACAGGGAATTAATGGCTACACCTTC. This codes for CASSDLGQGINGYTF.

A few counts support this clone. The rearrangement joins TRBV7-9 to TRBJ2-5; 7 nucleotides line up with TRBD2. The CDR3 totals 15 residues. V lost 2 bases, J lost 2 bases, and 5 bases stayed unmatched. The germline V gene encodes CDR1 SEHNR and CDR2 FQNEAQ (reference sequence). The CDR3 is CASSLQLARQETQYF. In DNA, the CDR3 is TGTGCCAGCAGCTTACAACTAGCGCGACAAGAGACCCAGTACTTC.

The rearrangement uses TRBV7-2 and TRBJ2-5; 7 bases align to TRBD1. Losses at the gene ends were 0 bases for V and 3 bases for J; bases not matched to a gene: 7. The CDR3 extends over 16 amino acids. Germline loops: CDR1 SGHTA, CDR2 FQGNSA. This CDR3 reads CASSLAYRDSKETQYF. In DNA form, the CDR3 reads TGTGCCAGCAGCTTAGCCTACCGGGACAGCAAAGAGACCCAGTACTTC.

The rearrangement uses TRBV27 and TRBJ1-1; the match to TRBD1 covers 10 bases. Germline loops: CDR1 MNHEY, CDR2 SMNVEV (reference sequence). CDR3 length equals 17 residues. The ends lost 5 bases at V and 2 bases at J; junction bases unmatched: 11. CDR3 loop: CASSKRTGGLINTEAFF. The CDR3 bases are TGTGCCAGCAGTAAGCGGACAGGGGGGCTAATAAACACTGAAGCTTTCTTT.

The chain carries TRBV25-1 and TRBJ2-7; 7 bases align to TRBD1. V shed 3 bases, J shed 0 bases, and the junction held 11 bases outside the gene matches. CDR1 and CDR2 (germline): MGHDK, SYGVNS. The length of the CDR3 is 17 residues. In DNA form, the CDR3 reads TGTGCCAGCAGTGATAGGTCGGGACAGCCGAGCTCCTACGAGCAGTACTTC. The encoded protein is CASSDRSGQPSSYEQYF.

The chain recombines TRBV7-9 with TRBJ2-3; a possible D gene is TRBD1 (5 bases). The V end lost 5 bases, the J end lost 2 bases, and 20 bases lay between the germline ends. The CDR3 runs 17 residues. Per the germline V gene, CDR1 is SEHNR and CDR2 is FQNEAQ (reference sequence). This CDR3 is CASSRGTVGAFTDTQYF. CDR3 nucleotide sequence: TGTGCCAGCAGCAGGGGAACAGTTGGTGCCTTCACAGATACGCAGTATTTT.

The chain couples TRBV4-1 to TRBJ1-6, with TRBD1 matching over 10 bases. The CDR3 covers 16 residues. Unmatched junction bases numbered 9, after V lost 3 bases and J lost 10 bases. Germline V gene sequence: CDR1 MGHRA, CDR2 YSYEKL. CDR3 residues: CASSQTRDRGRSPLHF. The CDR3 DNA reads TGCGCCAGCAGCCAGACCCGGGACAGGGGTAGATCACCCCTCCACTTT.

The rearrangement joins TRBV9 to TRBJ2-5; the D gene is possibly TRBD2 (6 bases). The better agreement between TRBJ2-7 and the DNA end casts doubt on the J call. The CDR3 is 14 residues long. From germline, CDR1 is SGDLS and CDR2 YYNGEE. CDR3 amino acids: CASSVEGGVYEQYF. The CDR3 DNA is TGTGCCAGCAGCGTAGAGGGAGGCGTCTACGAGCAGTACTTC.